This T cell receptor beta chain was sequenced for a study of blood T cell repertoires in COVID-19. For the study at large: Whether acute or convalescent, the COVID-19 samples came from the United States, Italy and Spain. T cells, B-cell-depleted T cells, or PBMCs provided the cDNA or gDNA that served as material.

In the original processing: Amplifying reference gene primers gave estimates of nucleated cell counts. Assay used: immunoSEQ multiplex PCR; TCRdb lists only in-frame clones, some missing. That table furnishes V, J and clone size, whereas the DNA furnished D and trimming. The sample has about 18,000 clones; roughly 88% are singletons. The CDR3 runs 14 residues. This clonotype originated in a human donor in a cohort sampled during active COVID-19. The rearrangement links TRBV12-1 to TRBJ2-2; the table's D call of TRBD2 was not tested on the DNA. TRBV12-1 is marked as a pseudogene. Material: peripheral blood. The chain's CDR3 is CASLGREGTGELFF. The CDR3 bases are TGTGCCAGCTTGGGGAGGGAGGGCACCGGGGAGCTGTTTTTT.